This passage covers 3 T cell receptor beta chains from one sample sequenced in a study of CD8 T cells in ankylosing spondylitis. TCRdb passed the 5' RACE reads through MiXCR, listing each CDR3 protein once. In the table there are around 130,000 distinct CDR3 sequences, roughly 15% of which are singletons. What was sequenced was blood, either unsorted or a sorted T cell fraction (not recorded which). The receptors come from a female donor with ankylosing spondylitis or in good health (not recorded which).

The chain has TRBV28 and TRBJ2-7; possibly TRBD1 for D (5 bases). V lost 6 bases to trimming and J lost 0 bases, with 15 bases between them. From germline, CDR1 is MDHEN and CDR2 SYDVKM. This CDR3 contains 15 residues. The CDR3 reads CASSVQGSSSYEQYF. CDR3 sequence (DNA): TGTGCCAGCAGCGTCCAGGGCAGTAGCTCCTACGAGCAGTACTTC.

Many counts were recorded for this clonotype. The J gene is TRBJ2-7, the V gene TRBV5-1; D is possibly TRBD1 or TRBD2 (5 bases each). The CDR3 contains 15 residues. The germline V gene encodes CDR1 SGHRS and CDR2 YFSETQ. V dropped 3 bases and J dropped 1 base, with 14 bases sitting between them. CDR3 nucleotide sequence: TGCGCCAGCAGCTCCTCCGGGACGGCTTCCTACGAGCAGTACTTC. Amino acid sequence: CASSSSGTASYEQYF. The full variable domain, completed using reference TRBV5-1 and TRBJ2-7, is KAGVTQTPRYLIKTRGQQVTLSCSPISGHRSVSWYQQTPGQGLQFLFEYFSETQRNKGNFPGRFSGRQFSNSRSEMNVSTLELGDSALYLCASSSSGTASYEQYFGPGTRLTVT.

V is TRBV13 and J is TRBJ2-3, with D unclear. The CDR3 length is 10 residues. CDR1 PRHDT and CDR2 FYEKMQ come from the germline V gene (reference sequence). V lost 4 bases to trimming and J lost 6 bases, with 2 bases between them. The CDR3, as DNA: TGTGCCAGCAGCTGGGATACGCAGTATTTT. This codes for CASSWDTQYF.